Listed here are 8 T cell receptor beta chains from one sample, sequenced in a study of somatic mutations in cytotoxic T cells in rheumatoid arthritis. Sequenced by immunoSEQ multiplex PCR; TCRdb stores in-frame clones only, minus some. The sample records around 15,000 clones, more than 75% being singletons. The source material was CD8+ T cells sorted from blood. The origin of the receptors is an adult with rheumatoid arthritis.

The V and J genes are TRBV7-8 and TRBJ2-6; a possible D gene is TRBD2 (5 bases). This CDR3 spans 17 amino acids. Deletions cut 5 bases from V and 0 bases from J, with 14 bases between. Germline CDR1 SGHVS, CDR2 FQNEAQ. The CDR3: CASSPEGSSSGANVLTF. The CDR3 DNA reads TGTGCCAGCAGCCCCGAGGGCAGTAGCTCTGGGGCCAACGTCCTGACTTTC.

This clone was seen only once. The CDR3 loop is CASSLMTGAYNEQFF. The CDR3 nucleotides read TGTGCCAGCAGCTTAATGACGGGTGCCTACAATGAGCAGTTCTTC. The chain links TRBV7-8 to TRBJ2-1; D gene unclear. The CDR3 consists of 15 residues. Germline CDR1 reads SGHVS; CDR2 reads FQNEAQ. V lost 2 bases and J lost 2, with 10 bases in between.

V is TRBV11-2 and J is TRBJ2-2; 11 bases fit TRBD2. Germline V gene sequence: CDR1 SGHAT, CDR2 FQNNGV. CDR3 length equals 16 residues. V shed 3 bases and J 7 bases; nucleotides not matched to a gene: 7. CDR3 loop: CASSLVAGGKHGELFF. CDR3 in DNA: TGTGCCAGCAGCTTGGTAGCGGGAGGGAAGCACGGGGAGCTGTTTTTT.

J is TRBJ1-1 and V is TRBV5-1, with 8 positions matching TRBD1. This CDR3 region has 15 residues. The V gene end was trimmed by 4 bases and the J gene end by 6 bases; junction bases not matched to a gene: 11. The V gene's germline CDR1 is SGHRS and CDR2 YFSETQ. This CDR3 reads CASSPEQGDVAEAFF. In DNA form, the CDR3 reads TGCGCCAGCAGCCCGGAACAGGGGGACGTCGCTGAAGCTTTCTTT.

In this sample, this clone turned up once. The gene calls are TRBV6-1 and TRBJ2-1, with 9 bases identical to TRBD2. This CDR3 spans 14 amino acids. Germline CDR1 reads MNHNS; CDR2 reads SASEGT. With 8 bases clipped from V and 1 base from J, the junction kept 3 bases outside the gene matches. The CDR3 here is CASDLAGSYNEQFF. As DNA, the CDR3 is TGTGCCAGCGATCTAGCGGGGTCCTACAATGAGCAGTTCTTC.

V usage is TRBV4-1 and J usage is TRBJ1-4, with TRBD1 identical over 9 bases. Trimming took 2 bases from V and 5 from J; bases not matched to a gene: 9. The CDR3 consists of 17 residues. The germline CDR1 and CDR2 sequences are MGHRA and YSYEKL. In nucleotides, the CDR3 is TGCGCCAGCAGCCAAAGCCCCGCGGGACAGGGAAATGAAAAACTGTTTTTT. Its translation is CASSQSPAGQGNEKLFF.

This clone is a singleton in its sample. The V call is TRBV5-4, the J call TRBJ2-2, with 7 positions matching TRBD2. This CDR3 is 16 amino acids long. The V gene end was trimmed by 1 base and the J gene end by 6 bases; junction bases not matched to a gene: 9. Germline lookup yields CDR1 SGHNT and CDR2 YYREEE (reference sequence). CDR3 sequence: CASSLTGEGPPGELFF. In nucleotides, the CDR3 is TGTGCCAGCAGCTTGACGGGGGAGGGCCCTCCCGGGGAGCTGTTTTTT.

This chain joins TRBV4-1 and TRBJ1-1; 7 bases align to TRBD1. The CDR3 sequence is 15 residues long. CDR1 is MGHRA and CDR2 is YSYEKL in the germline V gene. The V gene end was trimmed by 0 bases and the J gene end by 5 bases; junction bases not matched to a gene: 6. The CDR3 is CASSQEEGARTEAFF. The DNA for the CDR3 is TGCGCCAGCAGCCAAGAGGAGGGGGCCCGGACTGAAGCTTTCTTT.